The rows below give T cell receptor beta chains drawn from one sample of a study of CD8 T cells in ankylosing spondylitis. In TCRdb, the 5' RACE reads were re-called with MiXCR into one record per CDR3 protein. Of approximately 31,000 distinct CDR3 sequences listed, approximately 28% are singletons. The sample comprised synovial fluid, either unsorted or a sorted T cell fraction (not recorded which). The receptors come from a male donor with ankylosing spondylitis. Each CDR3 is given with its conserved first and last residue. The D gene is left open where the match is weak. Clone sizes are given selectively: once, few, many, or a class where the clone is expanded.

CATSVTGGNTEAFF | TGTGCCACCAGTGTTACAGGGGGGAACACTGAAGCTTTCTTT | TRBV15 | few | TRBD1 | TRBJ1-1
CASSTRTVNTEAFF | TGTGCCAGTAGTACCCGGACAGTGAACACTGAAGCTTTCTTT | TRBV19 | - | - | TRBJ1-1
CASSSSDWDTEAFF | TGTGCCAGCAGTTCCTCGGACTGGGACACTGAAGCTTTCTTT | TRBV6-5 | few | - | TRBJ1-1
CATSDPDRAHEQYF | TGTGCCACCAGTGATCCGGACAGGGCCCACGAGCAGTACTTC | TRBV24-1 | few | TRBD1 | TRBJ2-7
CASSYRTENTGELFF | TGCGCCAGCAGTTACCGGACAGAGAACACCGGGGAGCTGTTTTTT | TRBV10-1 | - | - | TRBJ2-2
CASSSQWSGHSNTEAFF | TGTGCCAGCAGCAGCCAATGGAGTGGACATTCGAACACTGAAGCTTTCTTT | TRBV16 | - | - | TRBJ1-1
CSARKSRPGTEAFF | TGCAGTGCTAGGAAGAGTCGACCCGGCACTGAAGCTTTCTTT | TRBV20-1 | many | - | TRBJ1-1
CASSPVAGTYEQYF | TGTGCCAGCAGTCCGGTAGCGGGGACCTACGAGCAGTACTTC | TRBV12-3/TRBV12-4 | few | TRBD2 | TRBJ2-7
CASSLGTGYDGELFF | TGTGCCAGCAGCTTAGGAACGGGCTACGACGGGGAGCTGTTTTTT | TRBV7-6 | many | - | TRBJ2-2
CASSWDVGSTDTQYF | TGTGCCAGCAGTTGGGACGTAGGGAGCACAGATACGCAGTATTTT | TRBV27 | few | - | TRBJ2-3